This entry is about one TCR beta chain. These data belong to a study of beta chain features in type 1 diabetes. Every bit of the isolated RNA underwent reverse transcription, so sequencing read expressed TCRB transcripts. Sequenced by immunoSEQ multiplex PCR; TCRdb stores in-frame clones only, minus some. The sample consists of under 500,000 clones, approximately 30% of them appearing once. The J segment lost 2 bases and the V segment lost 0 bases, leaving 2 bases of the junction unmatched. CDR1 SGHDN and CDR2 FVKESK come from the germline V gene. The CDR3 sequence is 15 residues long. A single heparinised draw of roughly 110 mL on average was taken per donor. Sorting with CD45RO/CCR7/CD25/CD127/CD95/CD27 yielded naive, central memory, regulatory and stem-like memory CD4+ cells.

The specimen was naive CD4+ T cells from blood. The clonotype comes from a man between 18 and 29 years old in good health. The chain couples TRBV14 to TRBJ2-3, with 7 bases lining up with TRBD2. The CDR3 loop reads CASSQDGTTTDTQYF. The CDR3 nucleotides are TGTGCCAGCAGCCAAGATGGGACTACCACAGATACGCAGTATTTT.